The clone carrying this T cell receptor beta chain has just one count. The data derive from a study of technical replicates of blood from a few donors. Profiling relied on immunoSEQ multiplex PCR, and the TCRdb table lists in-frame clones only, not all of them. In the table there are some 48,000 clones, about 96% of which are singletons. CDR1 and CDR2 (germline): SGHTA, FQGNSA. V lost 5 bases, J lost 4 bases, and 12 bases lay in between. CDR3 size: 14 residues. Sequencing was carried out using T cells isolated from PBMCs. The receptor's source is a human donor in good health. This chain uses TRBV7-2 with TRBJ1-5; D not certain. Written as DNA, the CDR3 is TGTGCCAGCAGCGAACGGGGTACTAATCAGCCCCAGCATTTT. This codes for CASSERGTNQPQHF. Full variable domain (rest looked up from reference TRBV7-2 and TRBJ1-5): GAGVSQSPSNKVTEKGKDVELRCDPISGHTALYWYRQSLGQGLEFLIYFQGNSAPDKSGLPSDRFSAERTGGSVSTLTIQRTQQEDSAVYLCASSERGTNQPQHFGDGTRLSIL.